Shown below are 14 T cell receptor beta chains from a single sample sequenced in a study of cytomegalovirus exposure and HLA in healthy donors (dated 2017 in TCRdb). To prepare the library, the immunoSEQ multiplex PCR assay was applied. TCRdb mirrors the immuneACCESS table, restricted to in-frame sequences. Some clones are absent from its copies; in checked studies, under half trace to an unresolved V gene, and the reason for the others is unknown. This sample has a few hundred thousand clones in its table, and 85% to 90% of those were observed once. The top ten constitute approximately 0.94% of the sample. Input material: PBMCs. The receptors here all came from a young woman in good health and CMV-seronegative.

V gene TRBV11-2 combines with J gene TRBJ1-1; no clear D gene. From germline, CDR1 is SGHAT and CDR2 FQNNGV. Trimming pared 2 bases from V and 11 bases from J, leaving 12 bases between. This CDR3 is built from 12 residues. For the CDR3, the DNA is TGTGCCAGCAGCTTAAACGGGAGGTCGGCTTTCTTT. Its protein product is CASSLNGRSAFF. The full variable domain, with the rest looked up from reference TRBV11-2 and TRBJ1-1, is EAGVAQSPRYKIIEKRQSVAFWCNPISGHATLYWYQQILGQGPKLLIQFQNNGVVDDSQLPKDRFSAERLKGVDSTLKIQPAKLEDSAVYLCASSLNGRSAFFGQGTRLTVV.

The genes are TRBV2 and TRBJ2-5; 10 nucleotides match TRBD2. Per germline, CDR1 SNHLY and CDR2 FYNNEI. CDR3 length: 15 residues. J lost 5 bases, V lost 8 bases, and 11 bases had no gene match. CDR3 amino acids: CASRPPSGSQETQYF. In DNA form, the CDR3 reads TGTGCCAGCCGTCCCCCTAGCGGGAGTCAGGAGACCCAGTACTTC.

This clone has only one observation. This chain joins TRBV5-5 and TRBJ2-6; TRBD1 matches at 12 bases. CDR1 is SGHKS and CDR2 is YYEKEE in the germline V gene (reference sequence). The CDR3 consists of 17 residues. Trimming removed 4 bases from V and 4 bases from J; junction bases left unmatched: 6. For the CDR3, the DNA is TGTGCCAGCAGCCTGGGACAGGGGGCGGGGGGGGCCAACGTCCTGACTTTC. Encoded protein: CASSLGQGAGGANVLTF.

The V and J genes are TRBV30 and TRBJ2-3, with 10 bases identical to TRBD2. The CDR3 totals 14 residues. Germline CDR1 reads GTSNPN; CDR2 reads SVGIG (reference sequence). Trimming took 5 bases from V and 2 from J; bases not matched to a gene: 4. The CDR3 loop is CAWASGRATDTQYF. The CDR3 coding sequence is TGTGCCTGGGCGAGCGGGAGGGCCACAGATACGCAGTATTTT.

V and J are TRBV2 and TRBJ1-1, with 8 bases aligning to TRBD1. The CDR3 consists of 13 residues. V shed 4 bases, J shed 5 bases, and the junction held 3 bases outside the gene matches. Germline values: CDR1 SNHLY, CDR2 FYNNEI. This CDR3 is CASSGQGRTEAFF. CDR3 sequence (DNA): TGTGCCAGCAGTGGACAGGGGAGGACTGAAGCTTTCTTT.

The V and J genes are TRBV11-3 and TRBJ2-1; weak D call: TRBD2 (6 bases). The CDR3 runs 13 residues. Trimming took 8 bases from V and 4 from J, leaving 12 bases between them. Germline loops: CDR1 SGHNT, CDR2 YENEEA. The CDR3 sequence: CASSRDLYNEQFF. The DNA for the CDR3 is TGTGCCAGCTCACGGGACTTATACAATGAGCAGTTCTTC. The full variable domain, rest sourced from reference TRBV11-3 and TRBJ2-1, is EAGVVQSPRYKIIEKKQPVAFWCNPISGHNTLYWYLQNLGQGPELLIRYENEEAVDDSQLPKDRFSAERLKGVDSTLKIQPAELGDSAVYLCASSRDLYNEQFFGPGTRLTVL.

The chain recombines TRBV5-1 with TRBJ1-1, with D possibly matching TRBD1 (6 bases). The CDR3 covers 11 residues. Germline CDR1 and CDR2: SGHRS and YFSETQ. V was cut by 9 bases and J by 11 bases, with 17 bases left in between. The CDR3 loop is CATTQGNEAFF. Written as DNA, the CDR3 is TGCGCCACCACCCAGGGGAATGAGGCTTTCTTT.

The rearrangement links TRBV6-5 to TRBJ2-7, with 8 bases matching TRBD1. The germline V gene has CDR1 MNHEY and CDR2 SVGAGI. V shed 4 bases and J 0 bases; nucleotides not matched to a gene: 2. This CDR3 has 14 residues. For the CDR3, the DNA is TGTGCCAGCAGTTCCGGACAGGGCTCCTACGAGCAGTACTTC. Residues: CASSSGQGSYEQYF.

The V call is TRBV9, the J call TRBJ2-3; tentatively, D is TRBD2 (5 bases). The CDR3 is 14 amino acids. Germline CDR1 is SGDLS and CDR2 is YYNGEE. The V end was cut by 4 bases, the J end by 2 bases, with 11 bases between. The chain's CDR3 is CASSLRGTTDTQYF. The CDR3 DNA reads TGTGCCAGCAGCCTCCGGGGAACCACAGATACGCAGTATTTT.

This chain connects TRBV27 to TRBJ2-3; no clear D. The length of the CDR3 is 14 residues. V was trimmed by 0 bases and J by 6 bases, leaving 10 bases between them. Germline values: CDR1 MNHEY, CDR2 SMNVEV (reference sequence). CDR3 nucleotides: TGTGCCAGCAGTTTATCGGCCCCCTCGGATACGCAGTATTTT. Translation gives CASSLSAPSDTQYF.

This chain's CDR3 is CASSLGVQGRKPSNGYTF. Here the CDR3 DNA reads TGTGCCAGCAGTTTAGGGGTACAGGGGCGAAAACCATCTAATGGCTACACCTTC. V and J are TRBV28 and TRBJ1-2; 7 bases are shared with TRBD1. The CDR3 spans 18 residues. CDR1 is MDHEN, CDR2 SYDVKM, per germline. With V trimmed by 2 bases and J by 6 bases, 18 bases remained unmatched.

The rearrangement joins TRBV28 to TRBJ2-6, with D unclear. The germline V gene encodes CDR1 MDHEN and CDR2 SYDVKM. V was cut by 6 bases and J by 3 bases, with 6 bases left in between. This CDR3 has 13 amino acids. The chain's CDR3 is CASRLFGANVLTF. For the CDR3, the DNA is TGTGCCAGCAGACTGTTTGGGGCCAACGTCCTGACTTTC.

V gene TRBV21-1 combines with J gene TRBJ1-6; the table's D call of TRBD1 was not tested on the DNA. TRBV21-1 corresponds to a pseudogene. The CDR3 is made up of 15 amino acids. CDR3 DNA sequence: TGTGCCAGCAGCAGCCGCCGGACAGAGAATTCACCCCTCCACTTT. It is translated as CASSSRRTENSPLHF.

Turning to this clone: This specimen includes other DNA sequences encoding the same CDR3. CDR3 residues: CASSLRVNTEAFF. CDR3 sequence (DNA): TGTGCCAGCAGTTTAAGAGTGAACACTGAAGCTTTCTTT. V usage is TRBV28 and J usage is TRBJ1-1; D is unresolved. Germline-derived CDR1 and CDR2 are MDHEN and SYDVKM. There are 13 residues in the CDR3. Trimming took off 2 bases at V and 0 bases at J, with 4 bases between the two ends.